The rows below give T cell receptor beta chains drawn from one sample of a study of early T cells in non-severe SARS-CoV-2 infection. MiXCR was run by TCRdb on the 5' RACE reads, yielding one entry per CDR3 protein. Of about 29,000 distinct CDR3 sequences in the sample, approximately 4.8% were seen once. The specimen sequenced was whole blood. These TCRs come from an adult who was a healthcare worker with PCR-confirmed SARS-CoV-2 infection or an uninfected control (not recorded which). CDR3s include the opening cysteine and the closing phenylalanine or tryptophan. A D gene is named only where the DNA matches it firmly. Clone size is given for some rows only: seen once, a few or many times, or a class if the clone is expanded.

D gene	J gene	V gene	clone size	CDR3 DNA	CDR3 protein
NA	TRBJ2-2	TRBV11-2	many	TGTGCCAGCAGCTTAGGAACGTCGTTCGCGAACACCGGGGAGCTGTTTTTT	CASSLGTSFANTGELFF
NA	TRBJ2-3	TRBV28	many	TGTGCCAGCAGTTTTCTTTCTGGCACAGATACGCAGTATTTT	CASSFLSGTDTQYF
NA	TRBJ2-1	TRBV5-1	many	TGCGCCAGCAGCTTGGTTAGCGGACCCACCTCCTACAATGAGCAGTTCTTC	CASSLVSGPTSYNEQFF
TRBD1	TRBJ2-5	TRBV7-2	NA	TGTGCCAGCAGCCCGACAGGGGCGGGGACCCAGTACTTC	CASSPTGAGTQYF
TRBD1	TRBJ1-5	TRBV20-1	many	TGCAGTGCTAGCGGCCAGGGGGCCAAGCCCCAGCATTTT	CSASGQGAKPQHF
NA	TRBJ2-1	TRBV6-5	many	TGTGCCAGCAGCCCGCACATCCAGGCCTACAATGAGCAGTTCTTC	CASSPHIQAYNEQFF
NA	TRBJ2-3	TRBV7-9	few	TGTGCCAGCAGCCGACAAACGGATACGCAGTATTTT	CASSRQTDTQYF
NA	TRBJ2-1	TRBV6-5	many	TGTGCCAGCAGTTTAGAAGGGTTGAGCTCCTACAATGAGCAGTTCTTC	CASSLEGLSSYNEQFF
TRBD2	TRBJ2-7	TRBV18	NA	TGTGCCAGCTCACCTGGACTAGCGGGGGGGCGAGAGCAGTACTTC	CASSPGLAGGREQYF
TRBD2	TRBJ2-1	TRBV4-1	many	TGCGCCAGCAGCCCCACAATACTAGCGTCTTATGAGCAGTTCTTC	CASSPTILASYEQFF
NA	TRBJ1-1	TRBV29-1	many	TGCAGCGTTGTTGAGCCCGCCCAGCTGGCTTTCTTT	CSVVEPAQLAFF
NA	TRBJ2-4	TRBV3-1	few	TGTGCCAGCAGCTCTTCAGGGGACGGGGCCAAAAACATTCAGTACTTC	CASSSSGDGAKNIQYF
TRBD1	TRBJ1-2	TRBV2	many	TGTGCCAGCAGTGACTTGACAGGGGCTGGCTACACCTTC	CASSDLTGAGYTF
NA	TRBJ1-5	TRBV6-1	many	TGTGCCAGCAGTGTAGACAGTCTCAATCAGCCCCAGCATTTT	CASSVDSLNQPQHF
NA	TRBJ2-6	TRBV6-6	few	TGTGCCAGCAGGGACACAATCTCTGGGGCCAACGTCCTGACTTTC	CASRDTISGANVLTF
TRBD2	TRBJ2-7	TRBV10-2	few	TGCGCCAGCAGCAGACTAGCGGTGAATTACGAGCAGTACTTC	CASSRLAVNYEQYF
NA	TRBJ2-1	TRBV11-2	many	TGTGCCAGCAGCCCCAGGGTGGGCGGGGAACTAAATGAGCAGTTCTTC	CASSPRVGGELNEQFF
TRBD1	TRBJ1-1	TRBV12-3/TRBV12-4	many	TGTGCCAGCAGTGAGAGGACAGGGAACACTGAAGCTTTCTTT	CASSERTGNTEAFF
NA	TRBJ1-5	TRBV6-6	many	TGTGCCAGCAGTTACGGAGCGAAACAGCCCCAGCATTTT	CASSYGAKQPQHF
NA	TRBJ2-1	TRBV6-6	many	TGTGCCAGCAGCAAAAGGGGGTTTCGGGACAATGAGCAGTTCTTC	CASSKRGFRDNEQFF
TRBD1	TRBJ2-7	TRBV12-5	many	TGTGCTAGTGCCCAAGGACAGGGGAGATCCTACGAGCAGTACTTC	CASAQGQGRSYEQYF
TRBD1	TRBJ1-2	TRBV20-1	many	TGCAGTGCTCCCATTTATTCCGGGACAGACTCCTATGGCTACACCTTC	CSAPIYSGTDSYGYTF
TRBD2	TRBJ2-3	TRBV20-1	many	TGCAGTGCTAGAGATCTACTAGCGGGTAGAGGGACAGATACGCAGTATTTT	CSARDLLAGRGTDTQYF
NA	TRBJ1-2	TRBV7-9	many	TGTGCCAGCGGGGAGAATTCTGGCTATGGCTACACCTTC	CASGENSGYGYTF
TRBD2	TRBJ2-5	TRBV7-7	many	TGTGCCAGCAGCCATGGACTAGCGGGAGTCGGAGAGACCCAGTACTTC	CASSHGLAGVGETQYF
NA	TRBJ2-3	TRBV7-9	many	TGTGCCAGCAGCGTCTTGGTGGTCGCAGATACGCAGTATTTT	CASSVLVVADTQYF
TRBD2	TRBJ2-3	TRBV20-1	NA	TGCAGTGCTAGACAAACTAGCGGGAGTGATGATACGCAGTATTTT	CSARQTSGSDDTQYF
NA	TRBJ2-1	TRBV5-1	NA	TGCGCCAGCAGTCCCGACTGGTCGCCTTACAATGAGCAGTTCTTC	CASSPDWSPYNEQFF
TRBD1	TRBJ1-1	TRBV12-3/TRBV12-4	many	TGTGCCAGCATTAAGGGGGCCGGTACTGAAGCTTTCTTT	CASIKGAGTEAFF
TRBD1	TRBJ2-7	TRBV25-1	many	TGTGCCAGCAGTGACTCCGTATACAGGGGTCTGGACGAGCAGTACTTC	CASSDSVYRGLDEQYF
TRBD1	TRBJ2-3	TRBV28	many	TGTGCCAGCATTCAGACAGGGGGCATCTACGATAGCACAGATACGCAGTATTTT	CASIQTGGIYDSTDTQYF
NA	TRBJ2-3	TRBV28	few	TGTGCCAGCAGTCAAACAGGAGATAGCACAGATACGCAGTATTTT	CASSQTGDSTDTQYF
TRBD1	TRBJ1-5	TRBV28	many	TGTGCCACCCATGACAGGGGCAATCAGCCCCAGCATTTT	CATHDRGNQPQHF
NA	TRBJ1-5	TRBV2	many	TGTGCCAGCAGTGAAGCGACCCCCAATCAGCCCCAGCATTTT	CASSEATPNQPQHF
NA	TRBJ1-2	TRBV7-2	many	TGTGCCAGCAGCTTATACATATATGGCTACACCTTC	CASSLYIYGYTF
NA	TRBJ2-3	TRBV13	few	TGTGCCAGCAGCACCCGCCGGACTCGCACAGATACGCAGTATTTT	CASSTRRTRTDTQYF
NA	TRBJ1-1	TRBV10-3	many	TGTGCCATCATGGGCAGCTCGAACACTGAAGCTTTCTTT	CAIMGSSNTEAFF
NA	TRBJ2-7	TRBV20-1	many	TGCAGTGCTAGCGGAGCGGGCCGATACGAGCAGTACTTC	CSASGAGRYEQYF
NA	TRBJ2-3	TRBV20-1	many	TGCAGTGCAACCGGGACTGTGGATACGCAGTATTTT	CSATGTVDTQYF
NA	TRBJ1-2	TRBV11-1	many	TGTGCCAGCAGCCGCGGATCAGCTGGGGGCTACACCTTC	CASSRGSAGGYTF
NA	TRBJ1-1	TRBV10-3	many	TGTGCCACCAGTGACAGGATAGAAGCTTTCTTT	CATSDRIEAFF
TRBD1	TRBJ2-7	TRBV6-1	NA	TGTGCCAGCAGCCTGGACAGGCCCTACGAGCAGTACTTC	CASSLDRPYEQYF
NA	TRBJ2-1	TRBV18	many	TGTGCCAGCTCCTCCATTCAAAAGTTTACAAAGGAGCAGTTCTTC	CASSSIQKFTKEQFF
NA	TRBJ2-3	TRBV20-1	many	TGCAGTGCTAGAGTGAGCGGTATCACAGATACGCAGTATTTT	CSARVSGITDTQYF
NA	TRBJ2-1	TRBV24-1	few	TGTGCCACCAGTGACCCTAGCGAGAACTACAATGAGCAGTTCTTC	CATSDPSENYNEQFF
NA	TRBJ1-1	TRBV3-1	few	TGTGCCAGCAGCCGGAAAGGGGACACTGAAGCTTTCTTT	CASSRKGDTEAFF
TRBD1	TRBJ2-1	TRBV6-5	few	TGTGCCAGCAGGAAGGACAGGGGTGGTAATGAGCAGTTCTTC	CASRKDRGGNEQFF